The table lists the clone carrying this T cell receptor beta chain with a count of one. This entry comes from a study of technical replicates of blood from a few donors. Profiling relied on immunoSEQ multiplex PCR, and the TCRdb table lists in-frame clones only, not all of them. The table records fewer than 65,000 clones, roughly 86% of them present only once. Germline lookup yields CDR1 DFQATT and CDR2 SNEGSKA (reference sequence). The germline V and J ends were trimmed by 5 bases and 10 bases, with 12 bases remaining between them. The CDR3 has 11 residues. The chain is built from TRBV20-1 and TRBJ2-1, with a weak D call TRBD1 (6 bases). The clonotype originates from a human donor in good health. Some clones in this sample may be carry-over from other donors' samples. Sequenced: PBMCs. CDR3 loop: CSAPLTGEQFF. CDR3 coding DNA: TGCAGTGCTCCCTTGACAGGCGAGCAGTTCTTC.